The 10 T cell receptor beta chains given below trace back to one sample, sequenced in a study of T cells in Graves' hyperthyroidism and ophthalmopathy. TCR beta CDR3 region amplification was performed from RNA transcripts. The HTBI set primed first-round TCR CDR3 RT-PCR. TCRdb passed the multiplex PCR reads through MiXCR, listing each CDR3 protein once. This table holds about 340,000 distinct CDR3 sequences, 21% found once. Sequencing was done on a sample of blood. These receptors came from a woman aged 45-59 years with Graves' hyperthyroidism.

This chain connects TRBV20-1 to TRBJ2-7; 9 bases are a match to TRBD1. CDR3 length: 13 amino acids. Germline trimming cut 6 bases from V and 3 bases from J; bases unmatched to any gene: 6. Germline V CDR1 and CDR2: DFQATT, SNEGSKA (reference sequence). The CDR3 spells CSATGTGFYEQYF. The CDR3 region has the DNA TGCAGTGCAACCGGGACAGGGTTCTACGAGCAGTACTTC.

The chain combines TRBV5-6 with TRBJ2-7; perhaps D is TRBD1 or TRBD2 (5 bases each). Germline lookup yields CDR1 SGHDT and CDR2 YYEEEE. V lost 5 bases, J lost 3 bases, and 18 bases lay in between. The CDR3 spans 15 residues. The CDR3 region is CASSFIGTPDYEQYF. CDR3 DNA sequence: TGTGCCAGCAGTTTTATCGGGACCCCGGACTACGAGCAGTACTTC. The full variable domain, with the rest looked up from reference TRBV5-6 and TRBJ2-7, is DAGVTQSPTHLIKTRGQQVTLRCSPKSGHDTVSWYQQALGQGPQFIFQYYEEEERQRGNFPDRFSGHQFPNYSSELNVNALLLGDSALYLCASSFIGTPDYEQYFGPGTRLTVT.

This clonotype was found many times. This chain links TRBV7-9 with TRBJ1-2; tentatively, D is TRBD1 (6 bases). Trimming stripped 4 bases from V and 7 bases from J, with 10 bases between. This CDR3 has 12 amino acids. Germline V CDR1 and CDR2: SEHNR, FQNEAQ (reference sequence). The CDR3 DNA sequence: TGTGCCAGCAGCTCCAGGGGACTTGGCTACACCTTC. Residues: CASSSRGLGYTF.

This clonotype was found a few times. The junction differs from germline at one of its ends, possibly a read error. This chain joins TRBV2 and TRBJ1-4, with 7 bases lining up with TRBD1. Germline values: CDR1 SNHLY, CDR2 FYNNEI. The CDR3 consists of 14 residues. The CDR3 here is CASSGQGSNEELFF. CDR3 nucleotide sequence: TGTGCCAGCAGTGGACAGGGATCGAATGAAGAACTGTTTTTT.

This clonotype has ten or more counts. V is TRBV18 and J is TRBJ2-1; D uncertain. This CDR3 has 15 amino acids. V was pared by 5 bases and J by 1 base, with 12 bases between. CDR1 is KGHSH and CDR2 is LQKENI in the germline V gene. CDR3: CASSRFGGSYNEQFF. CDR3 in DNA: TGTGCCAGCTCAAGGTTTGGCGGATCCTACAATGAGCAGTTCTTC.

The chain links TRBV5-1 to TRBJ1-1; D is unclear. There are 16 residues in the CDR3. Germline CDR1 is SGHRS and CDR2 is YFSETQ. The ends were cut back, 0 bases at V and 5 bases at J, with 17 bases in the middle. The CDR3 nucleotides read TGCGCCAGCAGCTTGGCCGGACGGGGTTGGGGTACTGAAGCTTTCTTT. Protein product: CASSLAGRGWGTEAFF.

Concerning this clonotype itself: A much larger clone lies a single base off, so this may be a read error. This chain links TRBV9 with TRBJ2-3, with 8 bases lining up with TRBD2. CDR3 length: 15 residues. Germline CDR1 SGDLS, CDR2 YYNGEE. The CDR3 sequence is CASGVRGGHTDTQYF. The CDR3 DNA reads TGTGCCAGCGGCGTACGGGGGGGTCACACAGATACGCAGTATTTT.

A note on this clonotype: Its ends do not fully match the called genes, so a read error is possible. The chain combines TRBV5-1 with TRBJ1-3; D is unresolved. The CDR3 loop spans 16 amino acids. Germline lookup yields CDR1 SGHRS and CDR2 YFSETQ. The chain's CDR3 is CASSLEVGNSGNTIYF. CDR3 DNA sequence: TGTGCCAGCAGCTTGGAAGTGGGAAACTCTGGAAACACCATATATTTT.

This clonotype was detected a few times. V and J are TRBV20-1 and TRBJ1-6; TRBD1 agrees at 11 bases. Per germline, CDR1 DFQATT and CDR2 SNEGSKA (reference sequence). J lost 9 bases, V lost 5 bases, and 12 bases had no gene match. This CDR3 has 16 amino acids. Here the CDR3 DNA reads TGCAGTGCTCCGAAACCGGGACAGGGGGGGGGTTCACCCCTCCACTTT. This sequence encodes CSAPKPGQGGGSPLHF.

This clonotype has more than one count but fewer than ten. The chain joins TRBV29-1 to TRBJ1-6; D might be TRBD1 (5 bases). The V end lost 6 bases, the J end lost 11 bases, and 11 bases lay between the germline ends. The CDR3 has 11 amino acids. Germline V CDR1 and CDR2: SQVTM, ANQGSEA. The CDR3 spells CSVGEETPLHF. DNA for the CDR3: TGCAGCGTGGGGGAGGAGACACCCCTCCACTTT.